This T cell receptor beta chain was profiled in a study of cytomegalovirus exposure and HLA in healthy donors. The table lists this clone with a count of one. Its specificity is not known. CDR3 length equals 12 residues. V lost 8 bases and J lost 8, with 12 bases in between. CDR1 is MDHEN and CDR2 is SYDVKM in the germline V gene. Study-level points and caveats: There was a cluster of highly shared sequence variants that was likely a sequencing artifact. Most observed TCR sequences were rare, whereas some public TCRs were detected in many donors. The classifier reportedly diagnosed cytomegalovirus status with high specificity and sensitivity. Testing in vitro showed a few CMV-associated chains specific for CMV antigens.

The PCR ran on 60 Vbeta and 13 Jbeta primers. Generated by immunoSEQ multiplex PCR, the TCRdb table keeps only in-frame clones and is missing some. The sample shows about 99,000 clones, 60% to 80% of them seen only once. The sequencing sample was made of PBMCs. The clonotype comes from a man in his fifties in good health and CMV-seropositive. The V call is TRBV28, the J call TRBJ1-4; weak D call: TRBD1 (5 bases). This CDR3 reads CASQRGREKLFF. Here the CDR3 DNA reads TGTGCCAGCCAACGGGGGAGGGAAAAACTGTTTTTT.